This TCR beta chain was documented in a study of response to subunit inactivated influenza vaccine. Overall study findings and caveats: It was suggested by the authors that few new T cells are recruited by each seasonal influenza vaccination.

This clonotype was counted many times. Its cognate antigen is unknown. This CDR3 has 14 amino acids. The V gene lost 6 bases and the J gene lost 0 bases, with 11 bases spanning the gap. In TCRdb, the RT-PCR reads were re-called with MiXCR into one record per CDR3 protein. The table records a few hundred thousand distinct CDR3 sequences, roughly 9.7% of them present only once. V gene TRBV12-3 or TRBV12-4 combines with J gene TRBJ2-5; D is perhaps TRBD2 (5 bases). The clonotype originates from a man aged 50 to 59 who received an inactivated influenza vaccine. Sequenced material: PBMCs from blood, taken more than 35 days after vaccination. CDR3 sequence (DNA): TGTGCCAGCAGCCCCACCGGGAACCAAGAGACCCAGTACTTC. This sequence encodes CASSPTGNQETQYF.